This record concerns one T cell receptor (beta chain) sequence. This sequence may be a read error, since a much larger clone differs from it by one base. The data are from a study of T cell responses to AZD1222 COVID-19 vaccine. Some clones are missing from TCRdb's copy, which holds only in-frame ones; the method was immunoSEQ multiplex PCR. The sample includes about 110,000 clones, roughly 90% seen only once; the top ten take about 3.3%. CDR1 is MNHEY, CDR2 SVGAGI, per germline. The CDR3 consists of 12 residues. Trimming pared 4 bases from V and 0 bases from J, leaving 3 bases between. The source of this sequence is an adult in good health. This sequence joins TRBV6-5 and TRBJ1-1; D remains ambiguous. The source material was peripheral blood, sampled on day 0 of MenACWY control vaccination. The CDR3 reads CASSSVNTEAFF. The CDR3 region has the DNA TGTGCCAGCAGTTCAGTGAACACTGAAGCTTTCTTT.